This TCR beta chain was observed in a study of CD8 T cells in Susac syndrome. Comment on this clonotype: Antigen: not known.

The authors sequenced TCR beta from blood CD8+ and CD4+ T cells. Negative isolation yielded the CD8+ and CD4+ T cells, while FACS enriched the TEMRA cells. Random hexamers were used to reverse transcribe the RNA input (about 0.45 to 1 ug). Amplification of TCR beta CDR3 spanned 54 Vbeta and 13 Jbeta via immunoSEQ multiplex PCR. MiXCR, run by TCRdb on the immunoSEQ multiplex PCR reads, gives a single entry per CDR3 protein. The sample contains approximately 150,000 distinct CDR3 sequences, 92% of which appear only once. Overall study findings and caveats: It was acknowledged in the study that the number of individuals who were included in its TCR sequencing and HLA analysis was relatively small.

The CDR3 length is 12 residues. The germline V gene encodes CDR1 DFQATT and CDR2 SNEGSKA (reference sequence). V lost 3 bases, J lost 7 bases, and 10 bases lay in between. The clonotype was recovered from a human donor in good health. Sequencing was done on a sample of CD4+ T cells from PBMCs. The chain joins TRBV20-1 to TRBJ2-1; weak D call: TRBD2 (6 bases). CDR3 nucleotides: TGCAGTGCTAGGGGGGGATGGAATGAGCAGTTCTTC. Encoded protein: CSARGGWNEQFF.